A selection of T cell receptor beta chains follows, all from one sample in a study of blood T cell repertoires in COVID-19. This table comes from immunoSEQ multiplex PCR, and its TCRdb copy is limited to in-frame clones, with some not included. This sample has 490,000 or so clones, with roughly 90% found just once. The sequenced sample consisted of PBMCs or T cells enriched from blood (not recorded which). The source of these receptors is a middle-aged woman who had recovered from COVID-19. CDR3s include the opening cysteine and the closing phenylalanine or tryptophan. Fields, in order: clone size, V gene, J gene, D gene, CDR3 protein, CDR3 DNA. A D gene is named only where the DNA matches it firmly. Clone size is given for some rows only: seen once, a few or many times, or a class if the clone is expanded.

NA	TRBV24-1	TRBJ1-5	NA	CATSDILGQPQHF	TGTGCCACCAGTGATATCCTCGGTCAGCCCCAGCATTTT
NA	TRBV29-1	TRBJ1-2	TRBD1	CSVELGQGKIYGYTF	TGCAGCGTGGAGTTGGGACAGGGGAAAATCTATGGCTACACCTTC
NA	TRBV10-3	TRBJ2-2	TRBD2	CAIRVQAGSTGELFF	TGTGCCATCAGAGTTCAAGCGGGGAGCACCGGGGAGCTGTTTTTT
NA	TRBV27	TRBJ1-6	TRBD1	CASSSDRPSSYNSPLHF	TGTGCCAGCAGTTCGGACAGGCCCAGCTCCTATAATTCACCCCTCCACTTT
NA	TRBV27	TRBJ2-7	TRBD2	CASSLRTGGGTSGVHEQYF	TGTGCCAGCAGTTTAAGAACAGGGGGTGGGACTAGCGGAGTCCACGAGCAGTACTTC
NA	TRBV3-1/TRBV3-2	TRBJ2-5	NA	CASSQDQTGDEETQYF	TGTGCCAGCAGCCAAGATCAGACAGGCGATGAGGAGACCCAGTACTTC
NA	TRBV5-1	TRBJ2-1	TRBD2	CASSLTSGVLGEQFF	TGCGCCAGCAGTCTGACTAGCGGTGTCTTAGGTGAGCAGTTCTTC
NA	TRBV25-1	TRBJ2-7	NA	CASSDGLYEQYF	TGTGCCAGCAGTGACGGACTCTACGAGCAGTACTTC
NA	TRBV11-3	TRBJ2-1	NA	CASSSRGGGSNLRYNEQFF	TGTGCCAGCAGCTCGCGTGGGGGCGGGAGTAATTTGCGCTACAATGAGCAGTTCTTC
NA	TRBV3-1/TRBV3-2	TRBJ1-4	NA	CASSQDIGGPLSNEKLFF	TGTGCCAGCAGCCAAGATATCGGGGGGCCTTTGTCTAATGAAAAACTGTTTTTT
NA	TRBV25-1	TRBJ1-2	NA	CASSLTGTQALGGYTF	TGTGCCAGCAGTCTGACCGGGACACAAGCACTTGGAGGCTACACCTTC
once	TRBV11-2	TRBJ2-3	TRBD2	CASSLTSPGTDTQYF	TGTGCCAGCAGCTTGACTAGCCCCGGAACAGATACGCAGTATTTT
NA	TRBV7-8	TRBJ1-4	TRBD1	CASSQGTGGRGNEKLFF	TGTGCCAGCAGCCAGGGGACAGGGGGCAGGGGGAATGAAAAACTGTTTTTT
few	TRBV30	TRBJ1-6	NA	CAWIGADSPLHF	TGTGCCTGGATAGGGGCGGATTCACCCCTCCACTTT
NA	TRBV7-9	TRBJ2-1	TRBD2	CASSLASGHPSNEQFF	TGTGCCAGCAGCCTAGCTAGCGGGCACCCCTCCAATGAGCAGTTCTTC
NA	TRBV27	TRBJ1-1	NA	CASSLARGGTEAFF	TGTGCCAGCAGTTTAGCCAGGGGAGGGACTGAAGCTTTCTTT
NA	TRBV28	TRBJ2-2	NA	CASSPRTNPNTGELFF	TGTGCCAGCAGTCCGCGTACCAATCCGAACACCGGGGAGCTGTTTTTT
NA	TRBV4-3	TRBJ2-4	NA	CASSQDEGVLGDIQYF	TGCGCCAGCAGCCAAGACGAAGGGGTGCTTGGAGACATTCAGTACTTC
once	TRBV21-1	TRBJ1-5	NA	CASGDSRRESNQPQHF	TGTGCCAGCGGGGACTCCCGTCGTGAAAGCAATCAGCCCCAGCATTTT
NA	TRBV19	TRBJ2-2	TRBD2	CASSARLAGDTGELFF	TGTGCCAGTAGTGCTCGACTAGCGGGGGACACCGGGGAGCTGTTTTTT
NA	TRBV24-1	TRBJ1-2	NA	CATSDPEHYGYTF	TGTGCCACCAGTGACCCAGAACACTATGGCTACACCTTC
NA	TRBV3-1/TRBV3-2	TRBJ2-7	NA	CASSETLTLTNEQYF	TGTGCCAGCAGCGAAACACTTACCCTGACAAACGAGCAGTACTTC
NA	TRBV7-9	TRBJ1-1	NA	CASSLESVNTEAFF	TGTGCCAGCAGCTTAGAGTCAGTGAACACTGAAGCTTTCTTT
NA	TRBV6-5	TRBJ2-7	TRBD2	CASSYFGGSSYEQYF	TGTGCCAGCAGTTACTTCGGCGGGAGCTCCTACGAGCAGTACTTC